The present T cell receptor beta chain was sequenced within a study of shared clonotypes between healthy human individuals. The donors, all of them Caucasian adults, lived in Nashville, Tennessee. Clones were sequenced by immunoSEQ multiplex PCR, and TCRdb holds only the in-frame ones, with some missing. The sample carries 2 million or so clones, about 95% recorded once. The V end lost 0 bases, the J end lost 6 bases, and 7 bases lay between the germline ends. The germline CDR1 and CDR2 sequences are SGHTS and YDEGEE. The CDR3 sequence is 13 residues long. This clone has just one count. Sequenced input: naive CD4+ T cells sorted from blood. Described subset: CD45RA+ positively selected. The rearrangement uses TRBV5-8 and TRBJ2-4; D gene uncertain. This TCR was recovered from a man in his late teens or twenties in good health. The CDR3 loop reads CASSLATTNIQYF. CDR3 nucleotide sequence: TGTGCCAGCAGCTTGGCCACGACAAACATTCAGTACTTC. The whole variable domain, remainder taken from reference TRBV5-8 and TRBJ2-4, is EAGVTQSPTHLIKTRGQQATLRCSPISGHTSVYWYQQALGLGLQFLLWYDEGEERNRGNFPPRFSGRQFPNYSSELNVNALELEDSALYLCASSLATTNIQYFGAGTRLSVL.